The rows below give T cell receptor beta chains drawn from one sample of a study of shared clonotypes between healthy human individuals. Data came from immunoSEQ multiplex PCR; TCRdb stores just in-frame clones and leaves some out. Here the sample spans roughly 2.2 million clones, roughly 90% being singletons. Sequenced: naive CD4+ T cells from PBMCs. The source of these receptors is a man aged 18 to 30 in good health. Some clones in this sample may be carry-over from other donors' samples. CDR3s include the opening cysteine and the closing phenylalanine or tryptophan. The order of the fields is J gene, clone size, D gene, V gene, CDR3 DNA, CDR3 protein. The D gene is left open where the match is weak. Not all rows give a size; the values are once, few, many and, for expanded clones, a class.

>TRBJ2-7|NA|TRBD2|TRBV18
TGTGCCAGCTCACCGTCCGGGACTACTCAGTTTGAGCAGTACTTC
CASSPSGTTQFEQYF
>TRBJ2-7|NA|NA|TRBV5-1
TGCGCCAGCAGCCCATTGGATTCCCTGGGGACCTACGAGCAGTACTTC
CASSPLDSLGTYEQYF
>TRBJ1-1|once|NA|TRBV27
TGTGCCAGCAGTCGTTGGCAGCCTCACACTGAAGCTTTCTTT
CASSRWQPHTEAFF
>TRBJ2-7|NA|NA|TRBV5-1
TGCGCCAGCAGCCTGGGGGCTACGCGGCAGTACTTC
CASSLGATRQYF
>TRBJ2-1|NA|NA|TRBV18
TGTGCCAGCCAGAAGACTACCCTGAATGAGCAGTTCTTC
CASQKTTLNEQFF
>TRBJ2-3|NA|TRBD2|TRBV5-1
TGCGCCAGCAGCTTGGCCCTCGGGAGCCGAAGAGGGAGGGTCACAGATACGCAGTATTTT
CASSLALGSRRGRVTDTQYF
>TRBJ2-7|NA|TRBD2|TRBV7-6
TGTGCCAGCAGCTTAGATTCCGCGGGGGTGGTACTTCGAGAGCAGTACTTC
CASSLDSAGVVLREQYF
>TRBJ2-1|NA|TRBD2|TRBV7-8
TGTGCCAGCAGCCGAGCGGGGGTTACCTACAATGAGCAGTTCTTC
CASSRAGVTYNEQFF
>TRBJ2-1|NA|TRBD1|TRBV19
TGTGCCAGTATCGACAGGGGGCGGATCAATGAGCAGTTCTTC
CASIDRGRINEQFF
>TRBJ1-1|NA|NA|TRBV5-1
TGCGCCAGCAGCTTGGCCACCGTGAACACTGAAGCTTTCTTT
CASSLATVNTEAFF
>TRBJ1-1|NA|NA|TRBV18
TGTGCCAGCTCATTCGGGACGGGAAACACTGAAGCTTTCTTT
CASSFGTGNTEAFF
>TRBJ1-3|NA|NA|TRBV15
TGTGCCACCAGCAGGGAGGGAGGGTACTCTGGAAACACCATATATTTT
CATSREGGYSGNTIYF